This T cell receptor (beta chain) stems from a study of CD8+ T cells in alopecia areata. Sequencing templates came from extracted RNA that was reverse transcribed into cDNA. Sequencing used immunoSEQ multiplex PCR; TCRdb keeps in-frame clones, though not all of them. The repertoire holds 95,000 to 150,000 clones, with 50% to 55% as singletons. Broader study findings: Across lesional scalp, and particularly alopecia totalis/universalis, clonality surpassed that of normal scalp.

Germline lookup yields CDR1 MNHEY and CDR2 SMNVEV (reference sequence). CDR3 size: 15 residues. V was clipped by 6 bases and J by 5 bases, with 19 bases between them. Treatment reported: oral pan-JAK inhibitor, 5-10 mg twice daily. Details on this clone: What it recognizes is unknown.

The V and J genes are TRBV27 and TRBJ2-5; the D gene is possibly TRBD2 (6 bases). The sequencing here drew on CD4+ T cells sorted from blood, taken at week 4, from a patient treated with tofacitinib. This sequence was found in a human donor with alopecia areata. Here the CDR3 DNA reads TGTGCCAGCAGGTTACAGGAGGGGATCCTGGAGACCCAGTACTTC. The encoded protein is CASRLQEGILETQYF.